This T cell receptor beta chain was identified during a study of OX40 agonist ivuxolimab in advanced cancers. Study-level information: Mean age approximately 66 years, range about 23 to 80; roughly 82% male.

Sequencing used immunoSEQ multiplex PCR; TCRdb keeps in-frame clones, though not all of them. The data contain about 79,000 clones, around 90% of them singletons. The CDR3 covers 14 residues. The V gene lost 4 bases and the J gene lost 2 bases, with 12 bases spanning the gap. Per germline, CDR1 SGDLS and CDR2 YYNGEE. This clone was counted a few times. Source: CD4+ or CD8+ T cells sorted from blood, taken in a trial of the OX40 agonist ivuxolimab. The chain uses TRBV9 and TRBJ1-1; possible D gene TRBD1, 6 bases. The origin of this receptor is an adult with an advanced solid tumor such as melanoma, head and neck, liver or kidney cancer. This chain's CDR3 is CASSPRTENTEAFF. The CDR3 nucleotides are TGTGCCAGCAGCCCCCGGACAGAAAACACTGAAGCTTTCTTT.